The clone carrying this T cell receptor beta chain was observed a handful of times. The antigen remains unidentified. These data belong to a study of cytomegalovirus exposure and HLA in healthy donors. V was cut by 6 bases and J by 8 bases, with 20 bases left in between. The germline gives CDR1 MNHNY, CDR2 SVGAGI (reference sequence). This CDR3 is 15 amino acids long. Overall study results and limits: Several of the most significant clusters were apparently associated with common viral pathogens in a later analysis. TCR beta sequences reportedly predicted most subjects' HLA-A and HLA-B alleles accurately.

Primers for the PCR totalled 60 Vbeta and 13 Jbeta. The data were produced by immunoSEQ multiplex PCR, yet TCRdb's version contains in-frame clones alone and is incomplete. The table shows roughly 86,000 clones, with 70% to 80% occurring only once. The source material was PBMCs. The V gene is TRBV6-6, the J gene TRBJ2-1, with D maybe TRBD2 (5 bases). The clonotype originates from a man in his 60s in good health and CMV-seronegative. In DNA form, the CDR3 reads TGTGCCAGCAGAGCCCATCGTGGGAGCCTCGATGAGCAGTTCTTC. It yields the protein CASRAHRGSLDEQFF.